The rows below give T cell receptor beta chains drawn from one sample of a study of OX40 agonist ivuxolimab in advanced cancers. The repertoire was sequenced with immunoSEQ multiplex PCR; TCRdb's copy has only in-frame clones and lacks some. The top ten hold 1.4% of the sample, which has 60,000 to 75,000 clones, approximately 80% seen once. The sequenced sample was CD4+ or CD8+ T cells sorted from blood, obtained in a trial of the OX40 agonist ivuxolimab. Receptors originate from an adult with an advanced solid tumor such as melanoma, head and neck, liver or kidney cancer. Each CDR3 is given with its conserved first and last residue. The D gene is left open where the match is weak. Some rows mark clone size as missing; the rest say once, few, many or name a class of expanded clone.

TRBV6-1	TRBJ2-7	.	.	TGTGCCAGCAGGGGGGCGGGGGCGCAGGGCGAGCAGTACTTC	CASRGAGAQGEQYF
TRBV7-9	TRBJ1-2	.	.	TGTGCCAGCAGCCCCTCGGGGGGCTACACCTTC	CASSPSGGYTF
TRBV5-1	TRBJ2-5	TRBD1	once	TGCGCCAGCAGCTACGACAGGGACAAAGAGACCCAGTACTTC	CASSYDRDKETQYF
TRBV2	TRBJ2-3	TRBD2	.	TGTGCCTGTCAGCGGGGTCCTAGCACAGATACGCAGTATTTT	CACQRGPSTDTQYF
TRBV28	TRBJ2-7	TRBD1	.	TGTGCCAGCAGTTCCTCAGCTCATCCAGGGGGCCAAAAATACGAGCAGTACTTC	CASSSSAHPGGQKYEQYF
TRBV7-8	TRBJ1-5	TRBD1	few	TGTGCCAGCAGCTTAAGAGGGAAGGATCCGGGACAGGGGCATCAGCCCCAGCATTTT	CASSLRGKDPGQGHQPQHF
TRBV5-6	TRBJ2-5	.	few	TGTGCCAGCAGCTTGGGGACATCGTCCCAAGAGACCCAGTACTTC	CASSLGTSSQETQYF
TRBV6-1	TRBJ1-5	.	.	TGTGCCGCCTCAAAAGGGGGGCCTAACAATCAGCCCCAGCATTTT	CAASKGGPNNQPQHF
TRBV14	TRBJ1-6	.	.	TGTGCCAGCAGCCAGGCCGCCGTAGGAAGATCACCCCTCCACTTT	CASSQAAVGRSPLHF
TRBV5-1	TRBJ2-1	.	.	TGCGCCAGCAGCTTGGCGACCCGAGGGAATGAGCAGTTCTTC	CASSLATRGNEQFF
TRBV11-2	TRBJ2-7	TRBD1	.	TGTGCCAGCAGCCGGACAGGGAGTCGCTACGAGCAGTACTTC	CASSRTGSRYEQYF
TRBV27	TRBJ1-2	.	.	TGTGCCAGCAGTCCAAGCAACAACCTCCGGGGCTACACCTTC	CASSPSNNLRGYTF
TRBV19	TRBJ2-3	TRBD2	.	TGTGCCAGTATGGGGGGGGTCCGCACAGATACGCAGTATTTT	CASMGGVRTDTQYF
TRBV28	TRBJ2-1	TRBD2	few	TGTGCCAGCAGAAGCGGGGGGCCGAATGAGCAGTTCTTC	CASRSGGPNEQFF
TRBV7-2	TRBJ2-3	.	.	TGTGCCAGCAGCTTCGGGTCTAGCACAGATACGCAGTATTTT	CASSFGSSTDTQYF
TRBV18	TRBJ2-7	.	.	TGTGCCAGCTCACCACCGGGTTTTAGGTCCTACGAGCAGTACTTC	CASSPPGFRSYEQYF
TRBV7-2	TRBJ2-1	TRBD2	.	TGTGCCAGCAGCTTAGGGCGGGGGGGCCTAAATGAGCAGTTCTTC	CASSLGRGGLNEQFF
TRBV5-1	TRBJ2-1	.	.	TGCGCCAGCAGACGGCAGGGAGCATCTATAGGCAATGAGCAGTTCTTC	CASRRQGASIGNEQFF
TRBV7-6	TRBJ1-1	.	many	TGTGCCAGCAGCCCCGACCTCCCGTGGGGAATCACTGAAGCTTTCTTT	CASSPDLPWGITEAFF
TRBV19	TRBJ1-1	.	.	TGTGCCAGTAGTATAGCCAGCCCCTACTCCCAGGCTTTCTTT	CASSIASPYSQAFF
TRBV4-2	TRBJ2-1	TRBD2	few	TGTGCCAGCAGCCTCGCGGGAGCGGGGGCCTACAATGAGCAGTTCTTC	CASSLAGAGAYNEQFF
TRBV9	TRBJ2-1	TRBD2	.	TGTGCCAGCAGCGTAAAGACTAGCGGCTTGTTCAATGAGCAGTTCTTC	CASSVKTSGLFNEQFF
TRBV12-5	TRBJ1-2	TRBD1	few	TGTGCTAGTGGTTTGGGGACAGGTAGCTACACCTTC	CASGLGTGSYTF
TRBV7-2	TRBJ1-2	.	.	TGTGCCAGCAGCTTAGCGCTGGGCTGGGGCTACACCTTC	CASSLALGWGYTF
TRBV2	TRBJ2-7	.	.	TGTGCCGGGATGGACAGATTCGAGCAGTACTTC	CAGMDRFEQYF
TRBV2	TRBJ2-2	.	.	TGTGCCAGCAGTGACAAGGGGTTGCGAACCGGGGAGCTGTTTTTT	CASSDKGLRTGELFF
TRBV4-1	TRBJ1-2	.	few	TGCGCCAGCAGCGGACTGGGCTCCGCCTCTAACTATGGCTACACCTTC	CASSGLGSASNYGYTF
TRBV27	TRBJ1-5	.	.	TGTGCCATCCAGAAAAGCCCCAATCAGCCCCAGCATTTT	CAIQKSPNQPQHF
TRBV14	TRBJ1-5	TRBD1	.	TGTGCCAGCAGCCCGTGGACAGGTACAGGGCCCCAGCATTTT	CASSPWTGTGPQHF
TRBV19	TRBJ2-2	.	.	TGTGCCAGTACGTTATTACAGGGGAACACCGGGGAGCTGTTTTTT	CASTLLQGNTGELFF
TRBV6-1	TRBJ2-5	.	.	TGTGCCAGCATGACAAGGGCTCAAGAGACCCAGTACTTC	CASMTRAQETQYF
TRBV4-1	TRBJ1-1	.	.	TGCGCCAGCAGCCAAGGAATAGGGTTGAACACTGAAGCTTTCTTT	CASSQGIGLNTEAFF
TRBV2	TRBJ1-2	TRBD1	.	TGTGCCAGCAGACTCCGGGACAGCAACTATGGCTACACCTTC	CASRLRDSNYGYTF
TRBV6-5	TRBJ2-7	.	.	TGTGCCAGCAGCCCCGGACAACCCGAGCAGTACTTC	CASSPGQPEQYF
TRBV6-1	TRBJ1-1	TRBD1	.	TGTGCCTGCCGGGACAGGTTCATGAACACTGAAGCTTTCTTT	CACRDRFMNTEAFF
TRBV28	TRBJ1-5	.	.	TGTGCCAGCAGTACGGGAGGGTCAGGTCAGCCCCAGCATTTT	CASSTGGSGQPQHF
TRBV21-1	TRBJ2-7	.	medium-sized	TGTGCCAGCAAAGGAGGGGCCTCCTACGAGCAGTACTTC	CASKGGASYEQYF
TRBV27	TRBJ2-3	TRBD1	.	TGTGCCGCATGGGGGACAGGCAGCGGAAGTCGGCGTAATACGCAGTATTTT	CAAWGTGSGSRRNTQYF
TRBV19	TRBJ1-1	.	.	TGTGCCAGTAGGGACCGACCGGGACAACCGACTGAAACTTTCTTT	CASRDRPGQPTETFF
TRBV4-1	TRBJ1-3	TRBD1	.	TGCGCCAGCAGTGGACAGGTCTACTCTGGAAACACCATATATTTT	CASSGQVYSGNTIYF
TRBV7-8	TRBJ2-7	.	medium-sized	TGTGCCAGCAGCTTACACAGGGACGGTGAGCAGTACTTC	CASSLHRDGEQYF
TRBV7-6	TRBJ1-1	TRBD1	.	TGTGCCAGCCAGGGACAGATGAACACTGAAGCTTTCTTT	CASQGQMNTEAFF
TRBV4-2	TRBJ1-1	.	.	TGTGCCAGCAGCCAAGAGGGGACGTTAAGTGAAGCTTTCTTT	CASSQEGTLSEAFF
TRBV7-2	TRBJ2-7	TRBD2	once	TGTGCCAGCAAAGAGACTAGCGGGTTGACCTCCTACGAGCAGTACTTC	CASKETSGLTSYEQYF
TRBV6-1	TRBJ2-2	.	.	TGTGCCACCCGAAGGGCAGGTGACACCGGGGAGCTGTTTTTT	CATRRAGDTGELFF
TRBV7-2	TRBJ2-5	TRBD2	.	TGTGCCAGCAGCTTAGCGATAGCGGGAAAAGAGACCCAGTACTTC	CASSLAIAGKETQYF
TRBV7-2	TRBJ2-5	TRBD2	once	TGTGCCAGCAGCAAGGGGACTAGCGGGGGCGGGGAGACCCAGTACTTC	CASSKGTSGGGETQYF
TRBV6-5	TRBJ1-2	TRBD1	.	TGTGCCAGCAGTTACTCGAACAGGGGGGAATACTATGGCTACACCTTC	CASSYSNRGEYYGYTF
TRBV6-1	TRBJ1-2	TRBD1	once	TGTGCCAGCAGTGAAGGACAGGGGGGTTTCTATGGCTACACCTTC	CASSEGQGGFYGYTF
TRBV7-2	TRBJ2-5	TRBD1	once	TGTGCCAGCAGCTCCACAGGGGGCGCCGAGACCCAGTACTTC	CASSSTGGAETQYF
TRBV9	TRBJ2-7	.	.	TGTGCCAGCGGGGGAGAACAGGGACTTACCTACGAGCAGTACTTC	CASGGEQGLTYEQYF